This entry is about one T cell receptor beta chain. Libraries were prepared by immunoSEQ multiplex PCR; TCRdb keeps only in-frame clonotypes and omits some of them. This repertoire shows roughly 27,000 clones, about 68% found once; its top ten account for less than 7.5%. These data are taken from a study of preoperative IRX-2 immunotherapy in early breast cancer. As to treatment: preoperative locoregional IRX-2 cytokine immunotherapy. Patients received preoperative, locoregional IRX-2 cytokine immunotherapy in a phase Ib study. Germline V gene sequence: CDR1 WSHSY, CDR2 SAAADI. The CDR3 spans 14 residues. Trimming took 2 bases from V and 9 from J; bases not matched to a gene: 4.

The chain employs TRBV10-2 and TRBJ2-1; TRBD1 agrees at 10 bases. The specimen comprised lymph node tissue, sampled after IRX-2 immunotherapy. The clonotype comes from a human donor with breast cancer. The CDR3, as DNA: TGCGCCAGCAGTGAGGGGACAGGGGCCGGTGAGCAGTTCTTC. Encoded protein: CASSEGTGAGEQFF.